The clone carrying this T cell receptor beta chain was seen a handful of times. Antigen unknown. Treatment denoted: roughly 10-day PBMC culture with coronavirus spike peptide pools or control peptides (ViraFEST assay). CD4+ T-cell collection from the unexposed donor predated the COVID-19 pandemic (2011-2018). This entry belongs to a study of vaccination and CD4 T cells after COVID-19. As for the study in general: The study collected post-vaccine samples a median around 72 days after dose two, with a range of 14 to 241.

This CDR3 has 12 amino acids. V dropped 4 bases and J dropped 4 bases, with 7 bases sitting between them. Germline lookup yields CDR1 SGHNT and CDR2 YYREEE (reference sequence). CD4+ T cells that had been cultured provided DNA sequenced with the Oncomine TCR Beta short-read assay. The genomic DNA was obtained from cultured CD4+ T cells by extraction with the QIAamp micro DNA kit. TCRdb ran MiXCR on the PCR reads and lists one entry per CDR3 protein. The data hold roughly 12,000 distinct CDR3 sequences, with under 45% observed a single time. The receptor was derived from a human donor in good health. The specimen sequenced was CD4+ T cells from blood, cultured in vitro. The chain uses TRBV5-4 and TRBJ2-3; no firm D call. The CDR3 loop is CASSLPSDTQYF. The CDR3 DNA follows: TGTGCCAGCAGCCTACCGTCAGATACGCAGTATTTT.